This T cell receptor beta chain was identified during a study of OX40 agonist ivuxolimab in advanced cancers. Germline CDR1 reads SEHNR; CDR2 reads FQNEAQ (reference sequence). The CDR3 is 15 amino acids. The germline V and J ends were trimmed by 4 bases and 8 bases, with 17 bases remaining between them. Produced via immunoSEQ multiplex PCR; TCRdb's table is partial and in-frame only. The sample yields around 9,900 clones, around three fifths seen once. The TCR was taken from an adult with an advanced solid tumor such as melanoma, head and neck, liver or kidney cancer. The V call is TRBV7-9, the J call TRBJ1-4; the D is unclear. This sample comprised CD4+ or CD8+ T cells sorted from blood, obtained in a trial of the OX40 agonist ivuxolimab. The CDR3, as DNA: TGTGCCAGCAGCTCCCGGTTGAGTGGTCACGAAAAACTGTTTTTT. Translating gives CASSSRLSGHEKLFF.